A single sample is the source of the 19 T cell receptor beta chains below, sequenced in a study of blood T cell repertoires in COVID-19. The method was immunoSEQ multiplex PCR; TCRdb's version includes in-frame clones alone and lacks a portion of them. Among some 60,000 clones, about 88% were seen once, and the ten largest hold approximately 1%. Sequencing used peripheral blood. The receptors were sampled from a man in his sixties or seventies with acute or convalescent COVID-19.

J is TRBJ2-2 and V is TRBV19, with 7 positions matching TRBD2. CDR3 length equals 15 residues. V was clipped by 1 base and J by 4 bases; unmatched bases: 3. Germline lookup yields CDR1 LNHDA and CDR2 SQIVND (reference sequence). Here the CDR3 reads CASSIGLAATGELFF. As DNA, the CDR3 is TGTGCCAGTAGTATAGGGCTAGCGGCCACCGGGGAGCTGTTTTTT. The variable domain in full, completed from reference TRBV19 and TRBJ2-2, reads DGGITQSPKYLFRKEGQNVTLSCEQNLNHDAMYWYRQDPGQGLRLIYYSQIVNDFQKGDIAEGYSVSREKKESFPLTVTSAQKNPTAFYLCASSIGLAATGELFFGEGSRLTVL.

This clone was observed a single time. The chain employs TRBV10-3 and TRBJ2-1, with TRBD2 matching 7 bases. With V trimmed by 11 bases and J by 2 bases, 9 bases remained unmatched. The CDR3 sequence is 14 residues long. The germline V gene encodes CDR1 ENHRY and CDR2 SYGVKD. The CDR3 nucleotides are TGTGCCTCGGGAGGAAGGGGCCCCTACAATGAGCAGTTCTTC. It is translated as CASGGRGPYNEQFF.

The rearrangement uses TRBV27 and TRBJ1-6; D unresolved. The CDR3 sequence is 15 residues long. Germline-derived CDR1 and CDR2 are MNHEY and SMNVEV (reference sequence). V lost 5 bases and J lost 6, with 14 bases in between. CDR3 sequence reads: CASSPRVIRNSPLHF. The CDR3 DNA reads TGTGCCAGCAGTCCTCGGGTGATACGTAATTCACCCCTCCACTTT.

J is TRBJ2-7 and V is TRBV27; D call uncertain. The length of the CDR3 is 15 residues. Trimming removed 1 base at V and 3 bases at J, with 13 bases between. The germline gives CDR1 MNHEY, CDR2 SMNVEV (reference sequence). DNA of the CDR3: TGTGCCAGCAGTTTATGGTCTAAATCGGGCTACGAGCAGTACTTC. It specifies CASSLWSKSGYEQYF.

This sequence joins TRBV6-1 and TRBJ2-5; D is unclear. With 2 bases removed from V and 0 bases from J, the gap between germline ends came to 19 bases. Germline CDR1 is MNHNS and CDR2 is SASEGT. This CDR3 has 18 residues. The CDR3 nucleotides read TGTGCCAGCAGTGAACTAACGCCCCAAGCGTCCTACCAAGAGACCCAGTACTTC. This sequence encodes CASSELTPQASYQETQYF.

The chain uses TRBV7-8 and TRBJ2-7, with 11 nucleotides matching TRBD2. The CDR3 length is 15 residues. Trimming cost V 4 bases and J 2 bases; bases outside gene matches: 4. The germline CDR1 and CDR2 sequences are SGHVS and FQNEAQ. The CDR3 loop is CASSSGTSGPYEQYF. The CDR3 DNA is TGTGCCAGCAGCTCTGGGACTAGCGGACCCTACGAGCAGTACTTC.

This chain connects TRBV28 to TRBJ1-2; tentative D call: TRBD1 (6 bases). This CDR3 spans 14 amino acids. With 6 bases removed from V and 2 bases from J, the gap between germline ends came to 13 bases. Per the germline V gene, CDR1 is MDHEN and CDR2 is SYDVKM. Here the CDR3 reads CASSGPGHNYGYTF. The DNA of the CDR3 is TGTGCCAGCAGCGGACCGGGACACAACTATGGCTACACCTTC.

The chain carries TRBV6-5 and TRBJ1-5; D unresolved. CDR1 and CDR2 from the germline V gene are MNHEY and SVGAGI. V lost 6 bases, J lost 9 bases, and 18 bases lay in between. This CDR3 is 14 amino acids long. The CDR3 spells CASSGPPGVTPQHF. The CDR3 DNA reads TGTGCCAGCAGCGGCCCCCCCGGAGTGACGCCCCAGCATTTT.

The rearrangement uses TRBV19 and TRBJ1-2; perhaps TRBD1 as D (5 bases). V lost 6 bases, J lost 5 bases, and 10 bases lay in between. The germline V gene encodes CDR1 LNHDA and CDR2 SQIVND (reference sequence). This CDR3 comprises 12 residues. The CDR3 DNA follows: TGTGCCAGTAGCGACAGAAGATATGGCTACACCTTC. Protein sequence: CASSDRRYGYTF. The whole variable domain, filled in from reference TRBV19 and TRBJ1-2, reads DGGITQSPKYLFRKEGQNVTLSCEQNLNHDAMYWYRQDPGQGLRLIYYSQIVNDFQKGDIAEGYSVSREKKESFPLTVTSAQKNPTAFYLCASSDRRYGYTFGSGTRLTVV.

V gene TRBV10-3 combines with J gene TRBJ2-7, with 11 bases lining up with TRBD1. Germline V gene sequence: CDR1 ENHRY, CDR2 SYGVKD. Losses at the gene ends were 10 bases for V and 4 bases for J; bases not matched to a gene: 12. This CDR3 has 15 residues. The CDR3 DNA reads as TGTGCCACAAACAGGGGGACAGGGGGTATTTACGAGCAGTACTTC. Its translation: CATNRGTGGIYEQYF.

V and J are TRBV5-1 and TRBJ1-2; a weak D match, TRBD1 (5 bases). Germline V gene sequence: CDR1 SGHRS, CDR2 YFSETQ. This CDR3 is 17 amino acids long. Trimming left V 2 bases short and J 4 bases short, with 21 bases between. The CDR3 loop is CASSFLATLTESYGYTF. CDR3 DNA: TGCGCCAGCAGCTTTCTCGCCACCCTGACAGAGAGCTATGGCTACACCTTC.

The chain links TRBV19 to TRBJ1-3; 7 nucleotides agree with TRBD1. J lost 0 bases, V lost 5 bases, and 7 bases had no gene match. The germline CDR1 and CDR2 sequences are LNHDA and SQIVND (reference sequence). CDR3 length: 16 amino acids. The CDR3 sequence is CASSPGTAYSGNTIYF. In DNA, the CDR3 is TGTGCCAGTAGTCCCGGGACAGCATACTCTGGAAACACCATATATTTT. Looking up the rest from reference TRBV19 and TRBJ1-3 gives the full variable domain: DGGITQSPKYLFRKEGQNVTLSCEQNLNHDAMYWYRQDPGQGLRLIYYSQIVNDFQKGDIAEGYSVSREKKESFPLTVTSAQKNPTAFYLCASSPGTAYSGNTIYFGEGSWLTVV.

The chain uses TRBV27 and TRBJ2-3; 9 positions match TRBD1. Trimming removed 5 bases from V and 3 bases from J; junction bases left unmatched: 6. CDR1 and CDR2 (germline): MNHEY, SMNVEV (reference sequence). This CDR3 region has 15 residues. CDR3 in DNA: TGTGCCAGCAGTCCCGGGACAGGGCGAACAGATACGCAGTATTTT. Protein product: CASSPGTGRTDTQYF.

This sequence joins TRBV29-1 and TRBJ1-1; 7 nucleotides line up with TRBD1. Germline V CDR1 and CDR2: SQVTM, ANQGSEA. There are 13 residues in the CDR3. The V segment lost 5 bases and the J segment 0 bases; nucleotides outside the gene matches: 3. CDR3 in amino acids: CSVLTGLNTEAFF. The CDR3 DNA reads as TGCAGCGTTTTGACAGGGCTGAACACTGAAGCTTTCTTT.

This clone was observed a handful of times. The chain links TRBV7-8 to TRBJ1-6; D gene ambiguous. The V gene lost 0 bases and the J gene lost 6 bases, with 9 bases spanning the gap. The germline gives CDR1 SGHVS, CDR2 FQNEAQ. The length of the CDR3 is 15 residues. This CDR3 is CASSLAGVGNSPLHF. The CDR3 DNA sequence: TGTGCCAGCAGCTTAGCGGGAGTAGGTAATTCACCCCTCCACTTT.

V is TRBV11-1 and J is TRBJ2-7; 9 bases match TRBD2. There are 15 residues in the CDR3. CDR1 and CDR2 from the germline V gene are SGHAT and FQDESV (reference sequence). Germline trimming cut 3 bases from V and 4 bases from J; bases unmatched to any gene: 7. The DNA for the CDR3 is TGTGCCAGCAGCTTGATAGCGGGAGCCAAGTACGAGCAGTACTTC. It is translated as CASSLIAGAKYEQYF.

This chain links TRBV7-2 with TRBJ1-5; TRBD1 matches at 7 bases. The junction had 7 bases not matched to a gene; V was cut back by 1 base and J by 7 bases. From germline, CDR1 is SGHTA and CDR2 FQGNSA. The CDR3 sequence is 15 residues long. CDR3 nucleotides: TGTGCCAGCAGCTTAGTGGGGGCAGGGGGGCAGCCCCAGCATTTT. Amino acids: CASSLVGAGGQPQHF. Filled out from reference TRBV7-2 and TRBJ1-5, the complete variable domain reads GAGVSQSPSNKVTEKGKDVELRCDPISGHTALYWYRQSLGQGLEFLIYFQGNSAPDKSGLPSDRFSAERTGGSVSTLTIQRTQQEDSAVYLCASSLVGAGGQPQHFGDGTRLSIL.

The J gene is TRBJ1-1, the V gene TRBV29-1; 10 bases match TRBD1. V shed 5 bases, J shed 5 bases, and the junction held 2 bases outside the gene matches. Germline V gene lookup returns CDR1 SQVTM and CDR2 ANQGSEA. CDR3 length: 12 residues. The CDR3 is CSVRDRGTEAFF. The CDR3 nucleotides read TGCAGCGTTCGGGACAGGGGAACTGAAGCTTTCTTT.

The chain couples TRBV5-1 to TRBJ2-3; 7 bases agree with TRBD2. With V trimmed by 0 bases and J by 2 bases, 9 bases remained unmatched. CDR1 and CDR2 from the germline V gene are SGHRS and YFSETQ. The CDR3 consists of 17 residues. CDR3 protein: CASSLDPPSGNTDTQYF. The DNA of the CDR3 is TGCGCCAGCAGCTTGGATCCCCCTAGCGGAAACACAGATACGCAGTATTTT.